Below are 14 T cell receptor beta chains sequenced from a single sample in a study of T-cell memory formation after mild COVID-19. MiXCR was run by TCRdb on the 5' RACE reads, yielding one entry per CDR3 protein. The sample lists a few hundred thousand distinct CDR3 sequences; 20% to 25% were seen once. Specimen: PBMCs or a T cell subset sorted from them (not recorded which). These TCRs come from an adult woman who had mild COVID-19 (a few samples of this study predate the infection). Cell type and time point are not known.

This clonotype was seen once. The chain uses TRBV18 and TRBJ1-1; 7 positions agree with TRBD1. Germline V gene sequence: CDR1 KGHSH, CDR2 LQKENI. The CDR3 length is 15 residues. V gave up 5 bases and J gave up 3 bases; unmatched junction bases: 9. The CDR3 nucleotides are TGTGCCAGCTCATGGAAGACAGGGATGGACACTGAAGCTTTCTTT. This encodes CASSWKTGMDTEAFF.

This clonotype was seen a few times. The rearrangement joins TRBV4-2 to TRBJ2-2, with D hard to call. The ends were cut back, 0 bases at V and 7 bases at J, with 9 bases in the middle. CDR1 LGHNA and CDR2 YNFKEQ come from the germline V gene. This CDR3 region has 14 residues. CDR3 loop: CASSQDLKDGELFF. The CDR3 bases are TGTGCCAGCAGCCAAGATTTAAAGGACGGGGAGCTGTTTTTT.

This clonotype was counted between two and nine times. The chain links TRBV6-2 or TRBV6-3 to TRBJ2-7; 8 nucleotides match TRBD2. Germline-derived CDR1 and CDR2 are MNHEY and SVGEGT. This CDR3 comprises 15 residues. V lost 5 bases to trimming and J lost 3 bases; unmatched junction nucleotides: 9. This chain's CDR3 is CASSRAGLDRYEQYF. The DNA of the CDR3 is TGTGCCAGCAGTCGGGCGGGACTAGACCGCTACGAGCAGTACTTC.

This clonotype was seen a few times. The J gene is TRBJ2-4, the V gene TRBV5-6; D ambiguous. The CDR3 extends over 17 amino acids. Germline V lookup: CDR1 SGHDT, CDR2 YYEEEE. The ends were cut back, 0 bases at V and 4 bases at J, with 17 bases in the middle. The CDR3 DNA sequence: TGTGCCAGCAGCTTGGAGGCCAGAAAGAGCCTAAAAAACATTCAGTACTTC. Encoded protein: CASSLEARKSLKNIQYF.

This clonotype was seen more than once but under ten times. This chain links TRBV29-1 with TRBJ2-5, with a weak D call TRBD2 (5 bases). Trimming stripped 4 bases from V and 1 base from J, with 13 bases between. The CDR3 loop spans 14 amino acids. CDR1 and CDR2 from the germline V gene are SQVTM and ANQGSEA. The CDR3: CSVVRAGLQETQYF. CDR3 nucleotides: TGCAGCGTTGTTAGGGCAGGACTCCAAGAGACCCAGTACTTC.

The chain combines TRBV15 with TRBJ2-7; D is perhaps TRBD1 or TRBD2 (6 bases each). The CDR3 sequence is 15 residues long. Trimming shortened V by 4 bases and J by 3 bases, and 16 bases separated the two germline ends. Germline-derived CDR1 and CDR2 are LNHNV and YYDKDF (reference sequence). The chain's CDR3 is CATSIGGTLYYEQYF. In nucleotides, the CDR3 is TGTGCCACCAGCATAGGCGGGACATTATACTACGAGCAGTACTTC.

The chain couples TRBV20-1 to TRBJ2-3, with 9 bases identical to TRBD2. The CDR3 contains 12 residues. CDR1 DFQATT and CDR2 SNEGSKA come from the germline V gene (reference sequence). The junction had 0 bases not matched to a gene; V was cut back by 2 bases and J by 6 bases. CDR3 amino acids: CSARLAGDTQYF. CDR3 sequence (DNA): TGCAGTGCTAGACTAGCGGGGGATACGCAGTATTTT.

The chain links TRBV5-1 to TRBJ2-6; D ambiguous. CDR3 length equals 15 residues. V lost 2 bases to trimming and J lost 0 bases, with 6 bases between them. Germline CDR1 SGHRS, CDR2 YFSETQ. This CDR3 reads CASSFQFSGANVLTF. The CDR3 bases are TGCGCCAGCAGCTTTCAGTTCTCTGGGGCCAACGTCCTGACTTTC.

The sample holds a few counts of this clonotype. The rearrangement links TRBV29-1 to TRBJ2-3, with 9 bases matching TRBD2. Germline assignment: CDR1 SQVTM and CDR2 ANQGSEA. The CDR3 runs 16 residues. V shed 4 bases, J shed 0 bases, and the junction held 8 bases outside the gene matches. DNA for the CDR3: TGCAGCGTTGGACTAGCGGATGGGGTTAGCACAGATACGCAGTATTTT. It specifies CSVGLADGVSTDTQYF.

This clonotype was observed a few times. The chain combines TRBV5-5 with TRBJ1-4; D is perhaps TRBD1 (5 bases). Germline V lookup: CDR1 SGHKS, CDR2 YYEKEE (reference sequence). This CDR3 has 17 amino acids. Trimming cost V 3 bases and J 0 bases, with 15 bases left between them. For the CDR3, the DNA is TGTGCCAGCAGCTCGGGACCGCAGGCGGCAACTAATGAAAAACTGTTTTTT. As protein: CASSSGPQAATNEKLFF.

The table lists this clonotype with a few counts. The chain combines TRBV12-3 or TRBV12-4 with TRBJ1-2; D is unresolved. V lost 1 base and J lost 4, with 13 bases in between. The CDR3 loop spans 15 amino acids. Here the CDR3 DNA reads TGTGCCAGCAGTTTAGAAGGGATTCTGGGCTATGGCTACACCTTC. Protein: CASSLEGILGYGYTF.

The chain is built from TRBV29-1 and TRBJ1-5; 7 bases are a match to TRBD1. There are 15 residues in the CDR3. Germline V CDR1 and CDR2: SQVTM, ANQGSEA. V was pared by 6 bases and J by 2 bases, with 10 bases of the junction left unmatched. CDR3 region: CSVSTGSTGNQPQHF. For the CDR3, the DNA is TGCAGCGTGTCGACAGGGAGTACCGGCAATCAGCCCCAGCATTTT. The full variable domain, completed using reference TRBV29-1 and TRBJ1-5, is SAVISQKPSRDICQRGTSLTIQCQVDSQVTMMFWYRQQPGQSLTLIATANQGSEATYESGFVIDKFPISRPNLTFSTLTVSNMSPEDSSIYLCSVSTGSTGNQPQHFGDGTRLSIL.

This clonotype showed up many times. This chain links TRBV5-1 with TRBJ1-1; 7 nucleotides agree with TRBD1. Trimming took 4 bases from V and 4 from J; bases not matched to a gene: 7. The CDR3 spans 14 residues. Germline loops: CDR1 SGHRS, CDR2 YFSETQ. This CDR3 reads CASSITTGSTEAFF. In DNA form, the CDR3 reads TGCGCCAGCAGCATAACGACAGGGTCCACTGAAGCTTTCTTT.

The V gene is TRBV6-2 or TRBV6-3, the J gene TRBJ2-3, with 8 bases aligning to TRBD2. CDR1 is MNHEY, CDR2 SVGEGT, per germline. Unmatched junction bases numbered 10, after V lost 5 bases and J lost 6 bases. This CDR3 spans 15 amino acids. CDR3 residues: CASSKERESLDTQYF. The CDR3, as DNA: TGTGCCAGCAGTAAGGAGCGGGAGAGCCTCGATACGCAGTATTTT.